This T cell receptor (beta chain) was captured by sequencing in a study of technical replicates of blood from a handful of donors. This CDR3 region has 17 residues. V was clipped by 2 bases and J by 1 base; unmatched bases: 6. Germline CDR1 reads ENHRY; CDR2 reads SYGVKD. Libraries were prepared by immunoSEQ multiplex PCR; TCRdb keeps only in-frame clonotypes and omits some of them. Seen here are approximately 76,000 clones, 86% observed once, and the top ten hold roughly 4.9%. The source material was PBMCs. The chain joins TRBV10-3 to TRBJ2-3, with TRBD2 matching over 10 bases. The sequence was collected from a human donor in good health. Some clones in this sample may be carry-over from other donors' samples. The CDR3 DNA follows: TGTGCCATCAGTGAGCTTCTAGCGGGAGATGGCACAGATACGCAGTATTTT. Its translation is CAISELLAGDGTDTQYF.